These 4 T cell receptor beta chains originate from one sample sequenced in a study of response to subunit inactivated influenza vaccine. TCRdb reprocessed the RT-PCR reads via MiXCR and lists one record per CDR3 protein. In the table there are approximately 730,000 distinct CDR3 sequences, around 13% of which are singletons. The sequenced sample was PBMCs from blood, obtained about 14 days before vaccination. These TCRs come from a man between 45 and 60 years old who received an inactivated influenza vaccine.

This clonotype turned up a few times. V usage is TRBV27 and J usage is TRBJ2-7, with D possibly matching TRBD2 (6 bases). CDR1 and CDR2 from the germline V gene are MNHEY and SMNVEV (reference sequence). CDR3 length: 15 amino acids. V was clipped by 6 bases and J by 6 bases, with 21 bases between them. CDR3 in DNA: TGTGCCAGCAGCCTATTTGGAGGGCGAGGGCTCGAGCAGTACTTC. It yields the protein CASSLFGGRGLEQYF.

The chain employs TRBV29-1 and TRBJ2-1; D not resolved. Germline CDR1 SQVTM, CDR2 ANQGSEA. The CDR3 covers 15 residues. Deletions cut 2 bases from V and 0 bases from J, with 11 bases between. The DNA for the CDR3 is TGCAGCGTTGAATCCCGGGCCTCCTCCTACAATGAGCAGTTCTTC. It yields the protein CSVESRASSYNEQFF.

This clonotype occurred a few times. The V gene is TRBV30, the J gene TRBJ1-1; D may be TRBD1 (5 bases). Germline values: CDR1 GTSNPN, CDR2 SVGIG (reference sequence). The CDR3 runs 13 residues. The ends were cut back, 2 bases at V and 5 bases at J, with 12 bases in the middle. The CDR3 is CAWSPGTVTEAFF. In DNA, the CDR3 is TGTGCCTGGAGTCCCGGGACTGTGACTGAAGCTTTCTTT.

In this sample, this clonotype turned up many times. V usage is TRBV2 and J usage is TRBJ1-2; weak D call: TRBD1 (5 bases). V gave up 2 bases and J gave up 6 bases, with 10 bases separating them. The CDR3 runs 13 residues. Germline CDR1 SNHLY, CDR2 FYNNEI. The CDR3 nucleotides are TGTGCCAGCAGTGAACAGGGTTTGGATGGCTACACCTTC. Its protein is CASSEQGLDGYTF. Based on the CDR3 plus reference TRBV2 and TRBJ1-2, the full variable domain is EPEVTQTPSHQVTQMGQEVILRCVPISNHLYFYWYRQILGQKVEFLVSFYNNEISEKSEIFDDQFSVERPDGSNFTLKIRSTKLEDSAMYFCASSEQGLDGYTFGSGTRLTVV.